The sequence of this T cell receptor beta chain was determined in a study of T cells after yellow fever vaccination. In the study overall: The fractions with low cell numbers were processed using SMART-Seq v4 Ultra Low Input. Overall study findings and caveats: Only a minor proportion of clonotypes was detected across both CD4 and CD8 compartments.

Remarks on this clonotype: Its antigen is unknown.

TCRdb passed the 5' RACE reads through MiXCR, listing each CDR3 protein once. The sample lists some 420,000 distinct CDR3 sequences, approximately 19% occurring once. V lost 3 bases and J lost 2, with 9 bases in between. This CDR3 contains 14 residues. CDR1 and CDR2 (germline): MNHEY, SMNVEV (reference sequence). This material consisted of PBMCs, taken before the yellow fever booster vaccination. The clonotype originates from a man younger than 30 who received the YFV17D yellow fever vaccine. The chain couples TRBV27 to TRBJ2-3; a weak D match, TRBD1 (5 bases). The CDR3 region is CASSFNRLTDTQYF. DNA of the CDR3: TGTGCCAGCAGTTTTAACAGGCTCACAGATACGCAGTATTTT.